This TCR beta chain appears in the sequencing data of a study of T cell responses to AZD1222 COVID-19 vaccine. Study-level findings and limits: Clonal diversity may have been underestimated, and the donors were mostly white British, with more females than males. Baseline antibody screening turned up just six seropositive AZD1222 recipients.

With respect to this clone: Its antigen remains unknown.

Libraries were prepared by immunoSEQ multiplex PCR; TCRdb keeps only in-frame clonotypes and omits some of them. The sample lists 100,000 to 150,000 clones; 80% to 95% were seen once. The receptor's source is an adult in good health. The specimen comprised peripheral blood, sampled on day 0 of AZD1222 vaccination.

In DNA, the CDR3 is TGTGCCAGTAGCTCTACCCGCCGGGACAGCTCCTCCTCCTACGAGCAGTACTTC. Translation: CASSSTRRDSSSSYEQYF. This chain connects TRBV19 to TRBJ2-7, with 7 bases matching TRBD1. The CDR3 loop spans 18 amino acids. V lost 6 bases, J lost 0 bases, and 17 bases stayed unmatched. The germline V gene has CDR1 LNHDA and CDR2 SQIVND (reference sequence).